This T cell receptor beta chain was sequenced for a study of T cell changes during pregnancy in multiple sclerosis. The germline CDR1 and CDR2 sequences are SGDLS and YYNGEE. This CDR3 comprises 15 residues. The ends lost 0 bases at V and 5 bases at J; junction bases unmatched: 1. This clone showed up just once. This same CDR3 is encoded by further DNA sequences in the sample. Some clones are missing from TCRdb's copy, which holds only in-frame ones; the method was immunoSEQ multiplex PCR. The table includes around 60,000 clones, approximately 93% detected once. Sample: peripheral blood, taken after pregnancy. This TCR was recovered from a female donor with multiple sclerosis, enrolled in a pregnancy study. The chain is built from TRBV9 and TRBJ2-7, with 14 bases fitting TRBD2. CDR3 residues: CASSVGGLAGDEQYF. DNA of the CDR3: TGTGCCAGCAGCGTAGGGGGACTAGCGGGAGACGAGCAGTACTTC.